The entry that follows covers one T cell receptor beta chain sequence. Its cognate antigen is unknown. The V and J ends lost 7 bases and 4 bases respectively, with 13 bases between them. The CDR3 spans 14 residues. CDR1 LGHDT and CDR2 YNNKEL come from the germline V gene (reference sequence). The sample comes from a study of brain metastases from non-small cell lung cancer. Profiled with immunoSEQ multiplex PCR; TCRdb holds only in-frame clones, not every one. The sample lists over 12,000 clones; about 85% were seen once. Points from the study as a whole: Paired brain metastases and primary tumors largely shared TCR repertoires. Compared with their matched primary tumors, approximately 64% of brain metastases showed expanded T-cell clones. T-cell infiltration was lower in brain metastases than primaries (P < 0.001).

Sequenced: primary lung tumor tissue. The rearrangement joins TRBV3-1 (or the pseudogene TRBV3-2) to TRBJ2-2, with a tentative D call TRBD2 (5 bases). This sequence was found in a donor aged 40 or older with non-small cell lung cancer. The CDR3 DNA follows: TGTGCCAGCACCTCGGGGAGTACCACCGGGGAGCTGTTTTTT. This sequence encodes CASTSGSTTGELFF.